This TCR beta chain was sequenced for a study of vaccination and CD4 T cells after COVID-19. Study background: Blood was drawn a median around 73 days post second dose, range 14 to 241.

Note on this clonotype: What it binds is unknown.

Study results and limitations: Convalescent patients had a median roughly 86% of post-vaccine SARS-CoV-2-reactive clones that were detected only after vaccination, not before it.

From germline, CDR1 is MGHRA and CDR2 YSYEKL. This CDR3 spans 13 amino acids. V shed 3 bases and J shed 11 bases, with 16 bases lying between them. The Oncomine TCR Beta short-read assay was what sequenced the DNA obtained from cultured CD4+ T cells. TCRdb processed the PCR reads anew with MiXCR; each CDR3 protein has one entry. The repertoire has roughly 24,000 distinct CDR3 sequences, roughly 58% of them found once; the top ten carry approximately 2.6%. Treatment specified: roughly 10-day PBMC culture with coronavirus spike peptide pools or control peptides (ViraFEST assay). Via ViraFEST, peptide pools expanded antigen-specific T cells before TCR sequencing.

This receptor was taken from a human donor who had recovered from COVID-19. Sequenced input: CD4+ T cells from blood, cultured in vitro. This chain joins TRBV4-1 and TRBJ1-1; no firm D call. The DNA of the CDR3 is TGCGCCAGCAGCCAGGTTCCAGAACTTGGGGCTTTCTTT. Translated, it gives CASSQVPELGAFF.